The sequence of this T cell receptor (beta chain) was determined in a study of T-cell memory formation after mild COVID-19. Study-level information: For the most part, TCR clusters were specific to one donor.

Concerning this clonotype: What it recognizes is unknown.

The V gene's germline CDR1 is SGHNT and CDR2 YYREEE (reference sequence). The CDR3 sequence is 15 residues long. The ends were cut back, 0 bases at V and 2 bases at J, with 8 bases in the middle. TCRdb re-derived calls from the 5' RACE reads in MiXCR, one entry per CDR3 protein. The sample has 120,000 or so distinct CDR3 sequences, approximately 5.9% seen once; the top ten hold approximately 2.1%. Study results and caveats: From day 15 to 85, contracting clones were balanced between CD4 and CD8, whereas later expanders leaned toward CD4+.

The chain uses TRBV5-4 and TRBJ2-2; D call uncertain. The sequence was obtained from an adult woman who had mild COVID-19 (a few samples of this study predate the infection). Cell type and time point are not known. Sequencing was carried out using PBMCs or a T cell subset sorted from them (not recorded which). CDR3 sequence reads: CASSLESANTGELFF. The CDR3 DNA reads as TGTGCCAGCAGCTTGGAGTCGGCCAACACCGGGGAGCTGTTTTTT.